A selection of T cell receptor beta chains follows, all from one sample in a study of T cell responses to AZD1222 COVID-19 vaccine. Assay: immunoSEQ multiplex PCR; the TCRdb copy retains only in-frame clones and omits some. This sample yields about 200,000 clones, of which about 89% are seen a single time; 3.4% belongs to the top ten. The sequencing here drew on peripheral blood, taken 28 days after the second AZD1222 dose. These TCRs come from an adult who received the AZD1222 COVID-19 vaccine. Both conserved end residues are part of each CDR3. The D gene is left open where the match is weak. Part of the rows lack a size; the others show once, few, many or a class for expanded clones.

clone size | J gene | V gene | D gene | CDR3 DNA | CDR3 protein
. | TRBJ2-1 | TRBV28 | TRBD2 | TGTGCCAGCAGACTTTGGGGGGGTTACCATGAGCAGTTCTTC | CASRLWGGYHEQFF
few | TRBJ1-3 | TRBV27 | . | TGTGCCAGCAGTTTACGTCCCTGGGGATCCGGGGGAACTGGAAACACCATATATTTT | CASSLRPWGSGGTGNTIYF
once | TRBJ1-5 | TRBV3-1/TRBV3-2 | . | TGTGCCAGCAGCGGATCCGGGAGTCCCCAGCATTTT | CASSGSGSPQHF
. | TRBJ1-1 | TRBV30 | . | TGTGCCTGGAGCGTAGGGCCGAACACTGAAGCTTTCTTT | CAWSVGPNTEAFF
. | TRBJ2-7 | TRBV6-5 | . | TGTGCCACTGGAGCCTGGGGTGCCTACGAGCAGTACTTC | CATGAWGAYEQYF
. | TRBJ1-2 | TRBV10-2 | . | TGCGCCAGCAGTGAGTATCGGATCCCGACGGTAGGCTACACCTTC | CASSEYRIPTVGYTF
. | TRBJ1-2 | TRBV27 | TRBD1 | TGTGCCAGCAGTCCTAAGACAGGGGCTAACTATGGCTACACCTTC | CASSPKTGANYGYTF
. | TRBJ1-3 | TRBV30 | . | TGTGCCTGGAGTGCCCCCGCCCAGGAGTCCGGAAACACCATATATTTT | CAWSAPAQESGNTIYF
. | TRBJ2-1 | TRBV18 | . | TGTGCCAGCTCACGTCCGGGACGGCTTAAGGATGAGCAGTTCTTC | CASSRPGRLKDEQFF
few | TRBJ1-6 | TRBV11-2 | . | TGTGCCAGCAGCTTATACAGTTCACCCCTCCACTTT | CASSLYSSPLHF